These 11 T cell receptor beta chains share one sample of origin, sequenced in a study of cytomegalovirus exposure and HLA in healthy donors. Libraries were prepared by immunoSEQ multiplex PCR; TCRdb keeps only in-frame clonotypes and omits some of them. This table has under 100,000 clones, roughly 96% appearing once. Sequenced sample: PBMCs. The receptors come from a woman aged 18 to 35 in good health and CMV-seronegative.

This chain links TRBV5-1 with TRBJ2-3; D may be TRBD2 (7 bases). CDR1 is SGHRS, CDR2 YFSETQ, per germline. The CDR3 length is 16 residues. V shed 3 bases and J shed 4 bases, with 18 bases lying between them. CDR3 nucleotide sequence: TGCGCCAGCAGCTCTGGTGTACGGGGGGCCGCAGATACGCAGTATTTT. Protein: CASSSGVRGAADTQYF.

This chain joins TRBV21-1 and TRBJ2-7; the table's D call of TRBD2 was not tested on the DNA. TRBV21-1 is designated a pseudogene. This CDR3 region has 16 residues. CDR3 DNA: TGTGCCAGCAGCACATCGACTAGCGGGAGCTCCTACGAGCAGTACTTC. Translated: CASSTSTSGSSYEQYF.

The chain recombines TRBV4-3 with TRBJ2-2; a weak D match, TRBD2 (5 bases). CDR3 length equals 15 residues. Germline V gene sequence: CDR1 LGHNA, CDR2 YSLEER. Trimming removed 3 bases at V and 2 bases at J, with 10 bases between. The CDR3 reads CASSQGDGNTGELFF. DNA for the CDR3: TGCGCCAGCAGCCAGGGAGACGGTAACACCGGGGAGCTGTTTTTT.

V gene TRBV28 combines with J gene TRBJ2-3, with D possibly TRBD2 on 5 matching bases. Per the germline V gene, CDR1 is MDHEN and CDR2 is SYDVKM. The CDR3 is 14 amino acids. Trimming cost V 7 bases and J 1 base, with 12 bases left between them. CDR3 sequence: CASTPHGGTDTQYF. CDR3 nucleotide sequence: TGTGCCAGCACCCCCCACGGGGGCACAGATACGCAGTATTTT.

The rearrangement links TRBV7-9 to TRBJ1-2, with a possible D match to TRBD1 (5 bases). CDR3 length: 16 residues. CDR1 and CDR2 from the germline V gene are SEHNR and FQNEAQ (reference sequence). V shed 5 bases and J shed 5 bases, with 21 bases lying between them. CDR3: CASSPTTGRATYGYTF. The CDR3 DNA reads TGTGCCAGCAGCCCGACGACCGGCAGGGCAACATATGGCTACACCTTC.

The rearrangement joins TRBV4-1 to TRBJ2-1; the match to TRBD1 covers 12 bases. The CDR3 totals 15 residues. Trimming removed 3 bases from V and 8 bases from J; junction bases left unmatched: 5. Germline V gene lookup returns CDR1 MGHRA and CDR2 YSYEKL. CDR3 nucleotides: TGCGCCAGCAGCCACCGGGACAGGGGGCTCGATGAGCAGTTCTTC. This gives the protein CASSHRDRGLDEQFF.

The CDR3 is CASSLDILNTEAFF. CDR3 nucleotides: TGTGCCAGCAGCTTAGACATACTGAACACTGAAGCTTTCTTT. This rearrangement joins TRBV7-9 to TRBJ1-1; D ambiguous. The germline V gene encodes CDR1 SEHNR and CDR2 FQNEAQ (reference sequence). The length of the CDR3 is 14 residues. Trimming took off 1 base at V and 0 bases at J, with 6 bases between the two ends.

CDR3 amino acids: CASMGSTGGVVSEQFF. The CDR3 region has the DNA TGCGCCAGCATGGGGTCGACGGGAGGCGTTGTTAGTGAGCAGTTCTTC. The chain links TRBV5-1 to TRBJ2-1; 7 nucleotides agree with TRBD2. Losses at the gene ends were 6 bases for V and 9 bases for J; bases not matched to a gene: 18. Germline V gene sequence: CDR1 SGHRS, CDR2 YFSETQ. The CDR3 is 16 residues long. Full variable domain (missing parts from reference TRBV5-1 and TRBJ2-1): KAGVTQTPRYLIKTRGQQVTLSCSPISGHRSVSWYQQTPGQGLQFLFEYFSETQRNKGNFPGRFSGRQFSNSRSEMNVSTLELGDSALYLCASMGSTGGVVSEQFFGPGTRLTVL.

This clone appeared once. The CDR3, as DNA: TGCAGTGCAAGGACAGCCTACGAGCAGTACTTC. It yields the protein CSARTAYEQYF. This chain uses TRBV20-1 with TRBJ2-7; tentative D call: TRBD1 (6 bases). The CDR3 runs to 11 residues. Germline CDR1 is DFQATT and CDR2 is SNEGSKA (reference sequence). V lost 6 bases to trimming and J lost 2 bases, with 8 bases between them.

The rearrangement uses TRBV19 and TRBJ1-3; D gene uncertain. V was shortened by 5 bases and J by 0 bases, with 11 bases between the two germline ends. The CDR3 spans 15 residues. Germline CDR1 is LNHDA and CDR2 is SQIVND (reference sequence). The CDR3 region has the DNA TGTGCCAGTAGTTCACAGCCTTTCTCTGGAAACACCATATATTTT. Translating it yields CASSSQPFSGNTIYF.

Here the CDR3 reads CASSLDSSGNTIYF. CDR3 nucleotide sequence: TGTGCCAGCAGCTTGGACAGCTCTGGAAACACCATATATTTT. The V and J genes are TRBV7-2 and TRBJ1-3; maybe TRBD1 (6 bases). Trimming removed 3 bases from V and 0 bases from J, with 6 bases in between. Germline-derived CDR1 and CDR2 are SGHTA and FQGNSA. CDR3 length equals 14 residues.